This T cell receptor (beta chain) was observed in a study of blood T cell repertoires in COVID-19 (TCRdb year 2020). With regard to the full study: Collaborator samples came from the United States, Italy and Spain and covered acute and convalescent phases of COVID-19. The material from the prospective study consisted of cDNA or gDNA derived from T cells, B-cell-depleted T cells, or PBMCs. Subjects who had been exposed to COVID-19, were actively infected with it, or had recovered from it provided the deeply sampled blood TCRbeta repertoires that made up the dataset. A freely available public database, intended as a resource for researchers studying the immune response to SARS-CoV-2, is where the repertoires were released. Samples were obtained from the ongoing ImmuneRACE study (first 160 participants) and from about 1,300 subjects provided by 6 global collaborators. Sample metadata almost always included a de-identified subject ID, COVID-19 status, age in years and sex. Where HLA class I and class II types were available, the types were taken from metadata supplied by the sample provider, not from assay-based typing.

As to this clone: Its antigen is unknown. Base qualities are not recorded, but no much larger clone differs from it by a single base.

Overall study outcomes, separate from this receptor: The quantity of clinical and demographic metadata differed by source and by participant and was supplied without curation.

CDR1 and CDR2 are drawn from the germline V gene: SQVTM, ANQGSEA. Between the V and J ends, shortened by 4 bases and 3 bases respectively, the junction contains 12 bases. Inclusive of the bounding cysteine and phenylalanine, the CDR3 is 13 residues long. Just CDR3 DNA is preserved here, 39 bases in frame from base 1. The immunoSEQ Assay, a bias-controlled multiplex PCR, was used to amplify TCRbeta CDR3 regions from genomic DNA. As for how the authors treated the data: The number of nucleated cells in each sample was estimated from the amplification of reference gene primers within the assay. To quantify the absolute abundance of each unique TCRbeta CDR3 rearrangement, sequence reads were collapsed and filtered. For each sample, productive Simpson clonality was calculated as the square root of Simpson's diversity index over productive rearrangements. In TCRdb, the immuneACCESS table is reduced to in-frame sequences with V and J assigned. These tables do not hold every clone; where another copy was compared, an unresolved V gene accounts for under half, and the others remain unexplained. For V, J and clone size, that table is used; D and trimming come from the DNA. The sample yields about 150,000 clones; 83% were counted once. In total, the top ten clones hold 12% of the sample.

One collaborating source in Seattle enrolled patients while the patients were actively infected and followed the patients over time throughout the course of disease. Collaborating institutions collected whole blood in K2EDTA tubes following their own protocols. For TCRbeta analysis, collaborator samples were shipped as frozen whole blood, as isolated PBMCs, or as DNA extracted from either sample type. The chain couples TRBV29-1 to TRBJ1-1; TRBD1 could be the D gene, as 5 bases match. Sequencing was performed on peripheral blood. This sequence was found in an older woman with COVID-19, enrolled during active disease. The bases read TGCAGCGTTGGGGGGACTGGGGACACTGAAGCTTTCTTT. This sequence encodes CSVGGTGDTEAFF.